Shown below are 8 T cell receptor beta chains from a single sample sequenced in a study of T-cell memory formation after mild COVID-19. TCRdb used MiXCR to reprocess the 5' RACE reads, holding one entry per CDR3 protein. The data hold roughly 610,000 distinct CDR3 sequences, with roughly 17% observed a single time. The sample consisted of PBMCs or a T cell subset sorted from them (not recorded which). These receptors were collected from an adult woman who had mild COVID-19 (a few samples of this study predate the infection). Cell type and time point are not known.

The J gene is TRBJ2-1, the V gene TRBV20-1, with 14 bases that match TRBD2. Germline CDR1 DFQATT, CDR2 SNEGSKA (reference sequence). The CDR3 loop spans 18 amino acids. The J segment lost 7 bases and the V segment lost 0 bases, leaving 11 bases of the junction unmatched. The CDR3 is CSARDRIKGTSGSNEQFF. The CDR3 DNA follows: TGCAGTGCTAGAGATAGAATTAAGGGGACTAGCGGGAGTAATGAGCAGTTCTTC.

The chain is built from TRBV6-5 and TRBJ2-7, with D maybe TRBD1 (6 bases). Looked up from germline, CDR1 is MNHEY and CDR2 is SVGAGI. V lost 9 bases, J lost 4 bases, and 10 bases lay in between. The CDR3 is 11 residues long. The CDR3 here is CARTQGYEQYF. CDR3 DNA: TGTGCCAGAACTCAGGGGTACGAGCAGTACTTC.

CDR3 sequence (DNA): TGTGCCACCAGTGACCTTCGCGGGGGCAATGAGCAGTTCTTC. This codes for CATSDLRGGNEQFF. The chain couples TRBV24-1 to TRBJ2-1, with 7 nucleotides matching TRBD2. Trimming cost V 4 bases and J 6 bases; bases outside gene matches: 5. Germline V lookup: CDR1 KGHDR, CDR2 SFDVKD. The CDR3 is made up of 14 amino acids.

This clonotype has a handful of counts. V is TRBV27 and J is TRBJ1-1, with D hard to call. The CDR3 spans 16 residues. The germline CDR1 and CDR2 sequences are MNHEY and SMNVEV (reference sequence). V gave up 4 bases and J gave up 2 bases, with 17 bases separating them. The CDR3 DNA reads TGTGCCAGCAGTTCCTCCCTGCTCGGATCTAACACTGAAGCTTTCTTT. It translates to CASSSSLLGSNTEAFF.

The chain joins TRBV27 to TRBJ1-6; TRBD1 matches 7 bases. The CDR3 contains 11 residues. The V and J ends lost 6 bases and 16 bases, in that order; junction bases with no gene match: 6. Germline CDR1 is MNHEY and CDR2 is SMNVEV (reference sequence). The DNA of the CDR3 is TGTGCCAGCAGGGCAGGGGGACTGCTCCACTTT. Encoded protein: CASRAGGLLHF.

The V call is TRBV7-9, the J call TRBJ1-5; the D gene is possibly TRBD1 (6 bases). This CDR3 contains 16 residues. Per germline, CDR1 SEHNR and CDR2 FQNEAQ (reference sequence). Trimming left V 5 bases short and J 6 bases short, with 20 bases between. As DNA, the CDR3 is TGTGCCAGCAGCCCTCTTTCCCACAGGGTAACTCAGCCCCAGCATTTT. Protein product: CASSPLSHRVTQPQHF.

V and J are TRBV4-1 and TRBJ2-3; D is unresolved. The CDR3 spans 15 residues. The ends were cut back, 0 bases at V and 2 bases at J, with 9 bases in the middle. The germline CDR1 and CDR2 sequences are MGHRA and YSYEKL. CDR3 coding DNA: TGCGCCAGCAGCCAAGAGCCAGCGTCCACAGATACGCAGTATTTT. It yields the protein CASSQEPASTDTQYF.

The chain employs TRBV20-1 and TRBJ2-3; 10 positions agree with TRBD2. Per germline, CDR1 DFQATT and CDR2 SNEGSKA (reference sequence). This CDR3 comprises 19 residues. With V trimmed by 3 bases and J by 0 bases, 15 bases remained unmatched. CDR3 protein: CSARDNLAGVSPSTDTQYF. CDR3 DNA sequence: TGCAGTGCTAGGGACAATCTAGCGGGGGTGTCCCCTAGCACAGATACGCAGTATTTT.